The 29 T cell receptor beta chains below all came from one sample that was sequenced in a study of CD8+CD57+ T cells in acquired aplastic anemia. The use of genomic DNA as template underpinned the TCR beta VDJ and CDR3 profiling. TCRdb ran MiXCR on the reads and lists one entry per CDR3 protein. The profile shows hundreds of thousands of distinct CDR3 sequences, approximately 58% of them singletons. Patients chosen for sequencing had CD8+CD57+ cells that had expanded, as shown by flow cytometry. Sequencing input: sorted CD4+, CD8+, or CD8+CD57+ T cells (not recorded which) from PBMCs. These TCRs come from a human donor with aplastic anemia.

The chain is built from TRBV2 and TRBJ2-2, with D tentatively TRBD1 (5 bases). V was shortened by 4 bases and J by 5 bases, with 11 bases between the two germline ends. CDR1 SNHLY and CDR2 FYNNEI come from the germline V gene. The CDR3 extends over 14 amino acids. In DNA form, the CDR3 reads TGTGCCAGCAGTGTGACAGTATTTACCGGGGAGCTGTTTTTT. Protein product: CASSVTVFTGELFF.

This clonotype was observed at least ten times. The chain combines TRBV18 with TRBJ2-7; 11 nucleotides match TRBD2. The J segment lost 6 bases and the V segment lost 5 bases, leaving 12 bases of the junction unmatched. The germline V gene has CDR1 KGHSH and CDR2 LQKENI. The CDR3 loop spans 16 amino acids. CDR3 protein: CASSSTSGTDTAEQYF. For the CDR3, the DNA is TGTGCCAGCTCATCGACTAGCGGGACGGATACTGCCGAGCAGTACTTC.

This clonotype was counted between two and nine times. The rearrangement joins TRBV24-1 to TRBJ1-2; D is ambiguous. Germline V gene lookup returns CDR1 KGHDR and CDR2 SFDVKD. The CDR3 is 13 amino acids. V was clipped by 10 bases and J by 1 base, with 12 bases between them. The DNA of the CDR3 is TGTGCCACTAAGGGTGCTGATAACTATGGCTACACCTTC. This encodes CATKGADNYGYTF.

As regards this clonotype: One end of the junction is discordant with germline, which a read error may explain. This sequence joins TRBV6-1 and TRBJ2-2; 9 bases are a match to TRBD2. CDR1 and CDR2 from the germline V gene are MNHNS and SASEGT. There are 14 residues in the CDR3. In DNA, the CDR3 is TGTGCCAGCAGTAACGGGACTAGCTCCGGGGGGCTGTTTTTT. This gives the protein CASSNGTSSGGLFF.

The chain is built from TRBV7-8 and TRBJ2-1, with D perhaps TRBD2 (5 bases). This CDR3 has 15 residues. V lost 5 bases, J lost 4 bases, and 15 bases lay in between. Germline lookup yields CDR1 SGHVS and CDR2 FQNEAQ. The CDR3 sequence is CASSRTSRDYNEQFF. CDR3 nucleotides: TGTGCCAGCAGCCGGACCTCGAGGGATTACAATGAGCAGTTCTTC.

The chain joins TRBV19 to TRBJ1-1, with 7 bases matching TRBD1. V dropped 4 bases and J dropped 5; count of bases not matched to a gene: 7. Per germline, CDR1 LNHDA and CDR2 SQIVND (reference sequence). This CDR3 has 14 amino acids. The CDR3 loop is CASSKRQGRTEAFF. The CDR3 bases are TGTGCCAGTAGTAAACGACAGGGAAGGACTGAAGCTTTCTTT.

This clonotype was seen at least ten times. The CDR3 loop is CASSPRGGAVLQETQYF. The CDR3, as DNA: TGTGCCAGCAGTCCTCGGGGAGGGGCAGTATTACAAGAGACCCAGTACTTC. The chain has TRBV2 and TRBJ2-5; 7 bases map to TRBD2. The V gene's germline CDR1 is SNHLY and CDR2 FYNNEI. The CDR3 totals 17 residues. V shed 5 bases and J 2 bases; nucleotides not matched to a gene: 14.

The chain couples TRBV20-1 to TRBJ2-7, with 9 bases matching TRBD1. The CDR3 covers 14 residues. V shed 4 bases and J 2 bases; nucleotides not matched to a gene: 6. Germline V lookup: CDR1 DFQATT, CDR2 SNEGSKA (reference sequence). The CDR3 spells CSATKQGAAYEQYF. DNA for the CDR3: TGCAGTGCTACCAAACAGGGGGCCGCCTACGAGCAGTACTTC.

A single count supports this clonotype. This CDR3 reads CSARDWAGVREQYF. CDR3 in DNA: TGCAGTGCTAGAGATTGGGCGGGAGTACGCGAGCAGTACTTC. The chain couples TRBV20-1 to TRBJ2-7; 7 bases are a match to TRBD2. Germline V CDR1 and CDR2: DFQATT, SNEGSKA (reference sequence). Losses at the gene ends were 0 bases for V and 6 bases for J; bases not matched to a gene: 8. The CDR3 is 14 residues long.

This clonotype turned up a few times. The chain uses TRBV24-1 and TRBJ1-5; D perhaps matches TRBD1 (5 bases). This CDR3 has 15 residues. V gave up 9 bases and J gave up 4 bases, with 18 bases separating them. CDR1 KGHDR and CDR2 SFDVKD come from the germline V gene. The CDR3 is CATLSLGGGNQPQHF. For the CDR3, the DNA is TGTGCCACCCTCTCTCTGGGGGGTGGTAATCAGCCCCAGCATTTT.

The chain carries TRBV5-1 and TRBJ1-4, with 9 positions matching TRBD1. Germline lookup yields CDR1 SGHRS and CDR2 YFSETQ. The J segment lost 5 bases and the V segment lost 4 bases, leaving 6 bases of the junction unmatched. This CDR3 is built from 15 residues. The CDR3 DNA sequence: TGCGCCAGCAGCCCGAGGGACAGGGAGAATGAAAAACTGTTTTTT. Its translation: CASSPRDRENEKLFF. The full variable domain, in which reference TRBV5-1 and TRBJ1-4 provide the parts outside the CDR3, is KAGVTQTPRYLIKTRGQQVTLSCSPISGHRSVSWYQQTPGQGLQFLFEYFSETQRNKGNFPGRFSGRQFSNSRSEMNVSTLELGDSALYLCASSPRDRENEKLFFGSGTQLSVL.

CDR3 coding DNA: TGTGCCAGCAGCTTTCCTGCGCGGGAGCAGTACTTC. This codes for CASSFPAREQYF. The chain uses TRBV13 and TRBJ2-7; no clear D gene. This CDR3 is built from 12 residues. Germline V gives CDR1 PRHDT, CDR2 FYEKMQ (reference sequence). The germline V and J ends were trimmed by 3 bases and 7 bases, with 10 bases remaining between them.

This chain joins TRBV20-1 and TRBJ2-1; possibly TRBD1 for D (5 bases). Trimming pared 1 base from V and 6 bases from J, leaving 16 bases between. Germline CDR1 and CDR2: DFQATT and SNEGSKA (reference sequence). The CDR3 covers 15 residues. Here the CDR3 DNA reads TGCAGTGCTAGAGGGGGCCGAACTAATCGCAATGAGCAGTTCTTC. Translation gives CSARGGRTNRNEQFF.

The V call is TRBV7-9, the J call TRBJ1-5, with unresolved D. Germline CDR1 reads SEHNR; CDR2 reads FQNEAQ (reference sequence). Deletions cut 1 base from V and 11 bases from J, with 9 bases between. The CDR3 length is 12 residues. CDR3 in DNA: TGTGCCAGCAGCTTAGAGGAAAGGGCCCAGCATTTT. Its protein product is CASSLEERAQHF.

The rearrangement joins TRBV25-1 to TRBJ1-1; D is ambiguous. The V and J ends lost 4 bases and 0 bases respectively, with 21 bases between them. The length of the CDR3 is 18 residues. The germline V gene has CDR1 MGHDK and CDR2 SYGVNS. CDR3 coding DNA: TGTGCCAGCAGTGCCAGCAGCTTAGGCATGGGGATGAACACTGAAGCTTTCTTT. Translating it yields CASSASSLGMGMNTEAFF.

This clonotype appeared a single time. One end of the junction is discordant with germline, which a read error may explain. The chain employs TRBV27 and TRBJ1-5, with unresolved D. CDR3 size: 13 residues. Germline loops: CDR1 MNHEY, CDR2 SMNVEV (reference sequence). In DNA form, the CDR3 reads TGTGCCGGCAGACAATATAGCAATCAGCCCCAGCATTTT. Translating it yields CAGRQYSNQPQHF.

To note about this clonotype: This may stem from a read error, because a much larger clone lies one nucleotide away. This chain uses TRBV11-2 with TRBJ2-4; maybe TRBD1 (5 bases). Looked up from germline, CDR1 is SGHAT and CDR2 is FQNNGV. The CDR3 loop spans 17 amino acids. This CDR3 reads CASSLLPRRQIKNTQYF. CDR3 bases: TGTGCCAGCAGCTTACTACCCCGGCGACAGATCAAAAACACTCAGTACTTC.

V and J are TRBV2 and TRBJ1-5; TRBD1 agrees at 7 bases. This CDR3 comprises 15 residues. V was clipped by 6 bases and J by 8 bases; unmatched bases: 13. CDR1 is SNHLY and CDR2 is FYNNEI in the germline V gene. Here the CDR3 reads CASRDGQASREPQHF. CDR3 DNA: TGTGCCAGCAGGGACGGACAGGCTTCCCGGGAGCCCCAGCATTTT.

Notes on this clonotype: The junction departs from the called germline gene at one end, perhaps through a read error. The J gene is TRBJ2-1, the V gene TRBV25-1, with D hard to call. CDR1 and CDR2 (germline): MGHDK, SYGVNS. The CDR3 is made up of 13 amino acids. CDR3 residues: CASSAPLLTRSVF. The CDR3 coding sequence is TGTGCCAGCAGTGCTCCATTGCTTACCCGAAGCGTCTTC.

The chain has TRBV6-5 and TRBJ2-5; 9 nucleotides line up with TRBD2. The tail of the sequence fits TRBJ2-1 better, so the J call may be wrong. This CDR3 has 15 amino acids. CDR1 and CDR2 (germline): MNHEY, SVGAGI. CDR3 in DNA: TGTGCCAGCAGTTACACGCCGGGACTAGCAGGGGAGCAGTTCTTC. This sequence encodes CASSYTPGLAGEQFF.

The CDR3, as DNA: TGTGCCAGCAGCTTGGTTTGGAGTTCCTACGAGCAGTACTTC. This codes for CASSLVWSSYEQYF. The chain uses TRBV7-2 and TRBJ2-7; no clear D gene. V was shortened by 3 bases and J by 1 base, with 10 bases between the two germline ends. Germline CDR1 reads SGHTA; CDR2 reads FQGNSA. The CDR3 is 14 residues long.

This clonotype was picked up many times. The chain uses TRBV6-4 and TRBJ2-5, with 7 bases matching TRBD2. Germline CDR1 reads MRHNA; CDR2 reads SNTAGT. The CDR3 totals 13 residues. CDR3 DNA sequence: TGTGCTACCAGTAGCGGGCCCAAAGAGACCCAGTACTTC. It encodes CATSSGPKETQYF.

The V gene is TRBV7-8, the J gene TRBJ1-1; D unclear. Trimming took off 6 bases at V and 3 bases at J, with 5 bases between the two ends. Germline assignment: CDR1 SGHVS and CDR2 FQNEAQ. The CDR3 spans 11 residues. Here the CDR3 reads CASSYHTEAFF. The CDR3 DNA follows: TGTGCCAGCAGTTACCACACTGAAGCTTTCTTT.

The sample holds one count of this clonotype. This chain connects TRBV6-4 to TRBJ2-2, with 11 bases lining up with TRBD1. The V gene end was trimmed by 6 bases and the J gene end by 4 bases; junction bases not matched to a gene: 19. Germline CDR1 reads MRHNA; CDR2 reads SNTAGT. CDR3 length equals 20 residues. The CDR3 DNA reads TGTGCCAGCAGCTCCCCCTCTGGGACAGGGGGGGGAACGGCCACCGGGGAGCTGTTTTTT. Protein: CASSSPSGTGGGTATGELFF.

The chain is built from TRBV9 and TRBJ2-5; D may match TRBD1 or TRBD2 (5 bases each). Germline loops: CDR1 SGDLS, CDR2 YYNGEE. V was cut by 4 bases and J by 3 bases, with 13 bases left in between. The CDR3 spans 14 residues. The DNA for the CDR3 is TGTGCCAGCAGCCCCAGGGCAGCGGAAGAGACCCAGTACTTC. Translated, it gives CASSPRAAEETQYF.

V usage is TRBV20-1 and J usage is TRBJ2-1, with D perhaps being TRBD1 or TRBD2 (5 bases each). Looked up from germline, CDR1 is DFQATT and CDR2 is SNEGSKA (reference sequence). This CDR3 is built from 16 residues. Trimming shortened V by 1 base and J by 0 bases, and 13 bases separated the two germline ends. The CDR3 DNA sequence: TGCAGTGCTAGAGGGAGGTGGGGGAGCTCCTACAATGAGCAGTTCTTC. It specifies CSARGRWGSSYNEQFF.

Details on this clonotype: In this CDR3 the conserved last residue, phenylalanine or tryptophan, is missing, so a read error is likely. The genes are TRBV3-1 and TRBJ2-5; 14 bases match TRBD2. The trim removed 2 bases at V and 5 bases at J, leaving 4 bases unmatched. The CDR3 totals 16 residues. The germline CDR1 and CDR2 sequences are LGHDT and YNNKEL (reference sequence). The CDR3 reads CASSQYGTSGSETQYL. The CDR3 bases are TGTGCCAGCAGCCAATACGGGACTAGCGGGAGTGAGACCCAGTACCTC.

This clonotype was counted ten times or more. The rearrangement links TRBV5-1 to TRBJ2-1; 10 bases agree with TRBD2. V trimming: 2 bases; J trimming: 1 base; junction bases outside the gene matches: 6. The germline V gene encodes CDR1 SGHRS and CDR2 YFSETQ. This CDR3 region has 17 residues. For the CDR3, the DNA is TGCGCCAGCAGCTTACAACCTAGCGGGGGTTCCTACAATGAGCAGTTCTTC. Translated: CASSLQPSGGSYNEQFF. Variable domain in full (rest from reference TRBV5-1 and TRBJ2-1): KAGVTQTPRYLIKTRGQQVTLSCSPISGHRSVSWYQQTPGQGLQFLFEYFSETQRNKGNFPGRFSGRQFSNSRSEMNVSTLELGDSALYLCASSLQPSGGSYNEQFFGPGTRLTVL.

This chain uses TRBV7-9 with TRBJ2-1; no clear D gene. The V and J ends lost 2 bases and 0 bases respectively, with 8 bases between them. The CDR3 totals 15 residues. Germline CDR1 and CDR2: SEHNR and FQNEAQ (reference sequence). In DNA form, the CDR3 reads TGTGCCAGCAGCTTAAAAGGCAGCTCCTACAATGAGCAGTTCTTC. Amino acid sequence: CASSLKGSSYNEQFF.